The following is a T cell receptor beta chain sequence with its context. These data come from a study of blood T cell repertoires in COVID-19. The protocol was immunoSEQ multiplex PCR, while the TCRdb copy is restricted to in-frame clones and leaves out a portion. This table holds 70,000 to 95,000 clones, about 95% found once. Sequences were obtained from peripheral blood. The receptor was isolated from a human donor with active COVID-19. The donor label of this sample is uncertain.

The CDR3 nucleotides read TGTGCCAGCACCTCCACAGGGGGGCCCTACAATGAGCAGTTCTTC. Residues: CASTSTGGPYNEQFF. V and J are TRBV7-9 and TRBJ2-1; 8 bases align to TRBD1. With 7 bases clipped from V and 2 bases from J, the junction kept 7 bases outside the gene matches. CDR1 is SEHNR, CDR2 FQNEAQ, per germline (reference sequence). The CDR3 totals 15 residues.